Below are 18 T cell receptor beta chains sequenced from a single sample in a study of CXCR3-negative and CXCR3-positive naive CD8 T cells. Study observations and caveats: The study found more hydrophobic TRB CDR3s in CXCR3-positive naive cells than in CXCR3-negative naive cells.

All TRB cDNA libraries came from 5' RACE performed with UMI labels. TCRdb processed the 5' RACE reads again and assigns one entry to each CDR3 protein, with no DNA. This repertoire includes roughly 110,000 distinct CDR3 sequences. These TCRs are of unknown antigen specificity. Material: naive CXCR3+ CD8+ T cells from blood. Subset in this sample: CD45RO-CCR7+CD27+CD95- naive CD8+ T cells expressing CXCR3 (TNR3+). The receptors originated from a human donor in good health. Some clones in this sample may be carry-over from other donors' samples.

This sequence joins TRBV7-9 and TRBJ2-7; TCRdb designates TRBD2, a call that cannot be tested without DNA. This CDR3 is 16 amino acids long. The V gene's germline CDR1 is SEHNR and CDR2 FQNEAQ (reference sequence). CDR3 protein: CASSYPGGASPYEQYF. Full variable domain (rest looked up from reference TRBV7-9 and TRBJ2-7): DTGVSQNPRHKITKRGQNVTFRCDPISEHNRLYWYRQTLGQGPEFLTYFQNEAQLEKSRLLSDRFSAERPKGSFSTLEIQRTEQGDSAMYLCASSYPGGASPYEQYFGPGTRLTVT.

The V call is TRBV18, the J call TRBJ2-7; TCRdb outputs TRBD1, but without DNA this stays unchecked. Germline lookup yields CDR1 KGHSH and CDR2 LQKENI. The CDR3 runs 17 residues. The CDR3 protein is CASSPPGGEGNSYEQYF.

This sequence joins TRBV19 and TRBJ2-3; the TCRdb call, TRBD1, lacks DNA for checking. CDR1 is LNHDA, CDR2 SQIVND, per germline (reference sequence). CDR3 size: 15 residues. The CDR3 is CASKIGSRVTDTQYF.

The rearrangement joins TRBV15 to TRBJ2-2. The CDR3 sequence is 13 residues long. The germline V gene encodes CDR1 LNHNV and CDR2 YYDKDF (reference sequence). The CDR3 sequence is CATSRDDPGELFF.

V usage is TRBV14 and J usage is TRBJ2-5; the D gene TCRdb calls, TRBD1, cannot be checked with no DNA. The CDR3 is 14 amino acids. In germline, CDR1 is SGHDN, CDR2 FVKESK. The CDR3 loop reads CASSQVPGQETQYF.

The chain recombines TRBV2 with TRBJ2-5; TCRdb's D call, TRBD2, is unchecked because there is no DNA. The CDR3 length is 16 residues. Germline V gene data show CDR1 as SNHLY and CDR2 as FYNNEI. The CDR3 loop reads CASSEPSGGAEETQYF.

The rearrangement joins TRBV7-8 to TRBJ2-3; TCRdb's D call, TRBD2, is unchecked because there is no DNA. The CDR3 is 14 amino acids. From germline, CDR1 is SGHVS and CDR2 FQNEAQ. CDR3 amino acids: CASSLAAGGDTQYF.

CDR3 sequence reads: CASSIGQGWGNQPQHF. The rearrangement joins TRBV7-8 to TRBJ1-5; checking the TCRdb D call of TRBD1 is not possible without DNA. Germline values: CDR1 SGHVS, CDR2 FQNEAQ. CDR3 size: 16 residues.

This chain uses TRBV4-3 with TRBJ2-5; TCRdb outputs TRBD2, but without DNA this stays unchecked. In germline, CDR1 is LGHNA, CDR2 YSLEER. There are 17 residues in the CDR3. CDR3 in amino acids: CASSQETSGGFQETQYF.

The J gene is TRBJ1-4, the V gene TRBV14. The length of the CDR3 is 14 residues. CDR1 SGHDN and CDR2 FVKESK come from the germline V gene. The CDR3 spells CASSQDGPYEKLFF.

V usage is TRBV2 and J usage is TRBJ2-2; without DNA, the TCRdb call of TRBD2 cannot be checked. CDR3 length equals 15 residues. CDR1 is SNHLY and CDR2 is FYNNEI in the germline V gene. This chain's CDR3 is CASTSGGLSVGELFF. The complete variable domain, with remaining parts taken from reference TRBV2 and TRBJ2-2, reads EPEVTQTPSHQVTQMGQEVILRCVPISNHLYFYWYRQILGQKVEFLVSFYNNEISEKSEIFDDQFSVERPDGSNFTLKIRSTKLEDSAMYFCASTSGGLSVGELFFGEGSRLTVL.

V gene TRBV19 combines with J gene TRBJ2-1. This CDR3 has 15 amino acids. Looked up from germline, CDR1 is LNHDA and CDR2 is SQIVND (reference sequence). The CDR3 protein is CASSMAGGVYNEQFF.

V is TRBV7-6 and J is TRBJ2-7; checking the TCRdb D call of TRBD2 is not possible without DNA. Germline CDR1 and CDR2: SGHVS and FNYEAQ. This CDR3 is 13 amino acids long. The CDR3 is CASSPGRGNEQYF.

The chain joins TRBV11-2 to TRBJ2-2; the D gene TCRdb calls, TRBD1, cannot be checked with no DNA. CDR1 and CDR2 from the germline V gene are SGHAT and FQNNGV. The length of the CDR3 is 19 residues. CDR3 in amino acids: CASSLPDRGGHLNTGELFF.

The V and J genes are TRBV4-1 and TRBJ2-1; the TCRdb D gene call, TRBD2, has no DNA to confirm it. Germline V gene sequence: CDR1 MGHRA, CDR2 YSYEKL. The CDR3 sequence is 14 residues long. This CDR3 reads CASSGGGGADEQFF.

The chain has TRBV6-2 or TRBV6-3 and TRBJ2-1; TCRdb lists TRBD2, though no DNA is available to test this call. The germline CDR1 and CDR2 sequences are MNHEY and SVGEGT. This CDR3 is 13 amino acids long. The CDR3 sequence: CASSSGSFNEQFF.

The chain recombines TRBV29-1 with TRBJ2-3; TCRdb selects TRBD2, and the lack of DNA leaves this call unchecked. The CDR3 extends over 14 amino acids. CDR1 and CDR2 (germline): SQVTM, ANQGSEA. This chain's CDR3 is CSAEGGFGTDTQYF.

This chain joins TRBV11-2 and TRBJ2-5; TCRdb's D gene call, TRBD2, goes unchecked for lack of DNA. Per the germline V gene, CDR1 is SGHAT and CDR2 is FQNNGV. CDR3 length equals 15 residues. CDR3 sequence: CASSLTSSVQGTQYF.